This TCR beta chain was obtained from a study of blood T cell repertoires in COVID-19. V shed 4 bases and J shed 0 bases, with 11 bases lying between them. CDR3 length: 15 amino acids. Germline V gives CDR1 MNHEY, CDR2 SVGEGT. Using immunoSEQ multiplex PCR, the repertoire was profiled, and TCRdb retains in-frame clones only, with some absent. The table lists more than 95,000 clones, roughly 83% of them singletons, with around 37% in the top ten. The TCR sequence derives from a man aged 40-55 years with active or convalescent COVID-19. Sequenced input: peripheral blood. This sequence joins TRBV6-2 or TRBV6-3 and TRBJ2-3; TRBD2 might be the D (6 bases). Here the CDR3 DNA reads TGTGCCAGCAGTTTATTAGCGGCTAGCACAGATACGCAGTATTTT. This codes for CASSLLAASTDTQYF.